The 20 T cell receptor beta chains presented below share a single source sample, sequenced in a study of PD-L1 blockade in urothelial cancer. Assay used: immunoSEQ multiplex PCR; TCRdb lists only in-frame clones, some missing. The sample yields under 120,000 clones, about 85% seen once. The source was PBMCs, collected around atezolizumab (anti-PD-L1) treatment. These TCRs come from a man between 50 and 59 years old with urothelial cancer.

The chain joins TRBV6-5 to TRBJ1-2; D not certain. V was trimmed by 4 bases and J by 8 bases, leaving 8 bases between them. The CDR3 runs to 11 residues. In germline, CDR1 is MNHEY, CDR2 SVGAGI. In DNA, the CDR3 is TGTGCCAGCAGTTTTTCGGAGGGCTACACCTTC. Translated: CASSFSEGYTF.

The rearrangement links TRBV7-2 to TRBJ2-3; 13 bases align to TRBD2. The germline V gene has CDR1 SGHTA and CDR2 FQGNSA. The CDR3 extends over 16 amino acids. Trimming cost V 7 bases and J 3 bases; bases outside gene matches: 7. DNA for the CDR3: TGTGCCAGCACCAAGCGGGGACTAGCGGGAACAGATACGCAGTATTTT. Protein product: CASTKRGLAGTDTQYF.

The chain is built from TRBV6-1 and TRBJ2-1; 7 positions agree with TRBD1. Per germline, CDR1 MNHNS and CDR2 SASEGT. This CDR3 contains 14 residues. Germline trimming cut 5 bases from V and 7 bases from J; bases unmatched to any gene: 8. The CDR3 spells CASSRQGLTNEQFF. CDR3 in DNA: TGTGCCAGCAGTAGACAGGGTTTAACGAATGAGCAGTTCTTC.

This clone turned up a few times. The chain employs TRBV9 and TRBJ2-2; 10 nucleotides align to TRBD2. V trimming: 6 bases; J trimming: 4 bases; junction bases outside the gene matches: 12. CDR1 and CDR2 from the germline V gene are SGDLS and YYNGEE. CDR3 size: 17 residues. The CDR3 loop is CASNSLSSGRLTGELFF. In DNA, the CDR3 is TGTGCCAGCAATAGCCTCAGTAGCGGGAGGCTCACCGGGGAGCTGTTTTTT.

This chain connects TRBV7-2 to TRBJ1-4; 7 bases map to TRBD1. V was clipped by 4 bases and J by 7 bases; unmatched bases: 6. The germline V gene has CDR1 SGHTA and CDR2 FQGNSA. The CDR3 is 14 amino acids. The CDR3 DNA is TGTGCCAGCAGCTCGGACAGGATTGGTGAAAAACTGTTTTTT. The encoded protein is CASSSDRIGEKLFF.

The rearrangement joins TRBV2 to TRBJ1-1; perhaps TRBD1 as D (6 bases). The ends were cut back, 2 bases at V and 5 bases at J, with 9 bases in the middle. Per the germline V gene, CDR1 is SNHLY and CDR2 is FYNNEI. The CDR3 contains 13 residues. In nucleotides, the CDR3 is TGTGCCAGCAGTGAAAGAAGGGGGACTGAAGCTTTCTTT. It encodes CASSERRGTEAFF.

J is TRBJ1-1 and V is TRBV18; unclear D gene. Trimming stripped 3 bases from V and 3 bases from J, with 14 bases between. Germline V gene sequence: CDR1 KGHSH, CDR2 LQKENI. The CDR3 runs to 15 residues. CDR3 DNA sequence: TGTGCCAGCTCACCGATGACACTTACGGACACTGAAGCTTTCTTT. It codes for CASSPMTLTDTEAFF.

CDR3 residues: CASRRDSGGDTQYF. In DNA form, the CDR3 reads TGTGCCAGCAGGAGGGACTCCGGCGGGGATACGCAGTATTTT. J is TRBJ2-3 and V is TRBV2, with a weak D call TRBD2 (6 bases). The CDR3 is 14 amino acids. Germline CDR1 is SNHLY and CDR2 is FYNNEI. V lost 6 bases and J 6 bases, leaving 16 bases between the germline ends.

The chain links TRBV6-6 to TRBJ2-3, with TRBD1 as a possible D gene (5 bases). This CDR3 comprises 12 residues. The germline CDR1 and CDR2 sequences are MNHNY and SVGAGI (reference sequence). Deletions cut 8 bases from V and 3 bases from J, with 9 bases between. CDR3 sequence reads: CASGAGTDTQYF. The CDR3 nucleotides read TGTGCCAGCGGAGCAGGGACAGATACGCAGTATTTT.

V is TRBV19 and J is TRBJ1-5; D uncertain. V was shortened by 3 bases and J by 0 bases, with 12 bases between the two germline ends. This CDR3 is built from 16 residues. CDR1 is LNHDA, CDR2 SQIVND, per germline (reference sequence). CDR3 residues: CASSMVRIYSNQPQHF. DNA of the CDR3: TGTGCCAGTAGTATGGTCAGAATTTATAGCAATCAGCCCCAGCATTTT.

The chain is built from TRBV4-1 and TRBJ2-3; 12 nucleotides align to TRBD2. This CDR3 is 14 amino acids long. Germline CDR1 is MGHRA and CDR2 is YSYEKL. The J segment lost 5 bases and the V segment lost 8 bases, leaving 5 bases of the junction unmatched. The CDR3, as DNA: TGCGCCAGCCGAAGACTAGCGGGAGTAGATACGCAGTATTTT. Translated, it gives CASRRLAGVDTQYF.

This clone was recorded only once. This sequence joins TRBV18 and TRBJ2-1, with 7 positions matching TRBD2. The CDR3 is 16 residues long. Trimming removed 3 bases from V and 7 bases from J; junction bases left unmatched: 12. Germline CDR1 reads KGHSH; CDR2 reads LQKENI. CDR3 bases: TGTGCCAGCTCACCTCCTCGGGCGGGGGAAAAGAATGAGCAGTTCTTC. This translates into CASSPPRAGEKNEQFF. The whole variable domain, filled in from reference TRBV18 and TRBJ2-1, reads NAGVMQNPRHLVRRRGQEARLRCSPMKGHSHVYWYRQLPEEGLKFMVYLQKENIIDESGMPKERFSAEFPKEGPSILRIQQVVRGDSAAYFCASSPPRAGEKNEQFFGPGTRLTVL.

V usage is TRBV9 and J usage is TRBJ1-2; TRBD1 might be the D (6 bases). CDR3 length: 13 amino acids. Trimming took off 3 bases at V and 7 bases at J, with 13 bases between the two ends. Germline CDR1 is SGDLS and CDR2 is YYNGEE. For the CDR3, the DNA is TGTGCCAGCAGCGCAGGACAGCTCGCTGGCTACACCTTC. Translated: CASSAGQLAGYTF. Combining the CDR3 with reference TRBV9 and TRBJ1-2 gives the whole variable domain DSGVTQTPKHLITATGQRVTLRCSPRSGDLSVYWYQQSLDQGLQFLIQYYNGEERAKGNILERFSAQQFPDLHSELNLSSLELGDSALYFCASSAGQLAGYTFGSGTRLTVV.

V gene TRBV28 combines with J gene TRBJ2-2; D is unclear. The CDR3 is 11 amino acids. The germline V gene encodes CDR1 MDHEN and CDR2 SYDVKM. DNA for the CDR3: TGTGTGACTCCCAACACCGGGGAGCTGTTTTTT. It codes for CVTPNTGELFF.

The genes are TRBV11-3 and TRBJ2-5, with 10 bases that match TRBD2. The CDR3 sequence is 14 residues long. V shed 5 bases, J shed 5 bases, and the junction held 5 bases outside the gene matches. Looked up from germline, CDR1 is SGHNT and CDR2 is YENEEA. The CDR3 region is CASSPTSGMETQYF. DNA of the CDR3: TGTGCCAGCAGCCCTACTAGCGGGATGGAGACCCAGTACTTC.

The chain employs TRBV27 and TRBJ2-7; TRBD2 agrees at 8 bases. With V trimmed by 3 bases and J by 6 bases, 7 bases remained unmatched. The CDR3 loop spans 14 amino acids. CDR1 is MNHEY and CDR2 is SMNVEV in the germline V gene (reference sequence). The CDR3 bases are TGTGCCAGCAGTTTGGGGGCGGGAGGCTCCGAGCAGTACTTC. This gives the protein CASSLGAGGSEQYF.

V is TRBV19 and J is TRBJ1-1; 8 nucleotides match TRBD1. Unmatched junction bases numbered 8, after V lost 3 bases and J lost 5 bases. The V gene's germline CDR1 is LNHDA and CDR2 SQIVND (reference sequence). The CDR3 is made up of 15 amino acids. The CDR3 DNA sequence: TGTGCCAGTAGTATGTCTGGGACAGGAGCGACTGAAGCTTTCTTT. This translates into CASSMSGTGATEAFF.

This chain uses TRBV6-1 with TRBJ1-1; D is unclear. The CDR3 has 14 amino acids. The V end was cut by 6 bases, the J end by 3 bases, with 14 bases between. CDR1 MNHNS and CDR2 SASEGT come from the germline V gene. The CDR3 spells CASRATGYDTEAFF. CDR3 coding DNA: TGTGCCAGCAGAGCGACGGGGTACGACACTGAAGCTTTCTTT.

The CDR3, as DNA: TGTGCCAGCAGTTACCGCGGGATAACGGAGACCCAGTACTTC. Its protein is CASSYRGITETQYF. This chain links TRBV6-5 with TRBJ2-5, with D possibly being TRBD2 (6 bases). Per germline, CDR1 MNHEY and CDR2 SVGAGI. V was cut by 2 bases and J by 5 bases, with 12 bases left in between. This CDR3 spans 14 amino acids.

DNA of the CDR3: TGTGCCAGCAGTCCGACGACAGGGGGCGGTCAGCCCCAGCATTTT. Encoded protein: CASSPTTGGGQPQHF. The chain joins TRBV6-5 to TRBJ1-5, with 10 positions matching TRBD1. V trimming: 5 bases; J trimming: 6 bases; junction bases outside the gene matches: 7. Germline loops: CDR1 MNHEY, CDR2 SVGAGI. The length of the CDR3 is 15 residues.